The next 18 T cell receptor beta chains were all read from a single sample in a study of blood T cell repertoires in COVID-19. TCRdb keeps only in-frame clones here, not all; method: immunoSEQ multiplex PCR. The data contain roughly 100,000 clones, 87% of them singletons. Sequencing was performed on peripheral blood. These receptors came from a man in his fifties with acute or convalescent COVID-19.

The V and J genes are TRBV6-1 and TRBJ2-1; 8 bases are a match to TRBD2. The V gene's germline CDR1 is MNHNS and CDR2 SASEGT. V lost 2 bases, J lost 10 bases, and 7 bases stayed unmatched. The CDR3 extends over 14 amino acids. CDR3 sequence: CASSESWIAGEQFF. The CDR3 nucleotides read TGTGCCAGCAGTGAAAGCTGGATAGCGGGGGAGCAGTTCTTC.

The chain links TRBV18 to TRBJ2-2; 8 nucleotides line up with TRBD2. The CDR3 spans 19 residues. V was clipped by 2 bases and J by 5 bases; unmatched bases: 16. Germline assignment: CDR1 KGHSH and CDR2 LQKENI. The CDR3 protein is CASSPIRSGTRRCTGELFF. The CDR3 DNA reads TGTGCCAGCTCACCAATTAGGTCTGGGACTAGACGGTGTACCGGGGAGCTGTTTTTT.

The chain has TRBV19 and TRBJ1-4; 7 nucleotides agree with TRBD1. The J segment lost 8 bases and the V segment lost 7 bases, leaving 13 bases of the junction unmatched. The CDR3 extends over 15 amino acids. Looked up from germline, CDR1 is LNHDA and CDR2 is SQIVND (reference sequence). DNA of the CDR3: TGTGCCAGTACCGATCCCAGGGGGTTGGAGGAAAAACTGTTTTTT. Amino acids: CASTDPRGLEEKLFF.

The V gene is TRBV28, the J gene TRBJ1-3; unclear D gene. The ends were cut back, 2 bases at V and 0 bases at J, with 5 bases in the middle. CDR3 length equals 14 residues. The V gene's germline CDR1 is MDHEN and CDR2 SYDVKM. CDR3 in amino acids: CASSLPVSGNTIYF. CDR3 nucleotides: TGTGCCAGCAGTTTACCGGTCTCTGGAAACACCATATATTTT.

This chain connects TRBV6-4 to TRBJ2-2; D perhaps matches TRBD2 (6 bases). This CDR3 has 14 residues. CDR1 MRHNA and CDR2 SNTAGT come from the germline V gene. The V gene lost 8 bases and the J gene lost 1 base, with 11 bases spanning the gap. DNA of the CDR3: TGTGCCAGCTCTACGGGGGTGAACACCGGGGAGCTGTTTTTT. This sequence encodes CASSTGVNTGELFF.

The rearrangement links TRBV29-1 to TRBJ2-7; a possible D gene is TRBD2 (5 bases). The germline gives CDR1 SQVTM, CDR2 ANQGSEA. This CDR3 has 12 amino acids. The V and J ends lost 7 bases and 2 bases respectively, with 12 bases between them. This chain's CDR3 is CSAGVGPYEQYF. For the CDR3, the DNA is TGCAGCGCCGGGGTCGGCCCCTACGAGCAGTACTTC.

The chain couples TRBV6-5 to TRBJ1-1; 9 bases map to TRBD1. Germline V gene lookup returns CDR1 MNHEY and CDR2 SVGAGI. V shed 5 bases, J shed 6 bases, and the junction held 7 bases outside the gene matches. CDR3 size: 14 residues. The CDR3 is CASSTGQGRSEAFF. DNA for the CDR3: TGTGCCAGCAGTACCGGACAGGGGAGGTCTGAAGCTTTCTTT.

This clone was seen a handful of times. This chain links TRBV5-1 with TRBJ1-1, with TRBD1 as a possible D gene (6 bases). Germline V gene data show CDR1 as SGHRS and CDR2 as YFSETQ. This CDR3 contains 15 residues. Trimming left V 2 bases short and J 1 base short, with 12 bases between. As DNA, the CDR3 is TGCGCCAGCAGCTTAACCGGACAGCCGAACACTGAAGCTTTCTTT. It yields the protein CASSLTGQPNTEAFF.

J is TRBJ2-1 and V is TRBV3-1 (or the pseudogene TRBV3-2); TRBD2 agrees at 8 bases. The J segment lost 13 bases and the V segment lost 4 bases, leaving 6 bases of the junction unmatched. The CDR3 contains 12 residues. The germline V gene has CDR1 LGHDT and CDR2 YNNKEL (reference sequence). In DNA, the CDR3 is TGTGCCAGCAGCCTCAGGAGCGGGAGTCAGTTCTTC. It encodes CASSLRSGSQFF.

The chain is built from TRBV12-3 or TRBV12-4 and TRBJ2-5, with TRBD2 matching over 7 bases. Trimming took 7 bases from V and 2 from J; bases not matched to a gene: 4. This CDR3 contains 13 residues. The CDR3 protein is CASKRGLQETQYF. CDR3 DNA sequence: TGTGCCAGCAAACGGGGACTACAAGAGACCCAGTACTTC.

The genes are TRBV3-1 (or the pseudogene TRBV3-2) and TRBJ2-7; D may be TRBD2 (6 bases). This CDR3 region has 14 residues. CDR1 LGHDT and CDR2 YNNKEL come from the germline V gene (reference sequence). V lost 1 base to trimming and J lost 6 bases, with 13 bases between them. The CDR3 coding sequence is TGTGCCAGCAGCCAAGCGGGAGATCCCAGCGAGCAGTACTTC. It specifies CASSQAGDPSEQYF.

In nucleotides, the CDR3 is TGTGCCAGCAGTTTTCTGTCTGGGGCCAACGTCCTGACTTTC. It specifies CASSFLSGANVLTF. The chain employs TRBV28 and TRBJ2-6, with D unresolved. CDR1 is MDHEN, CDR2 SYDVKM, per germline. The CDR3 contains 14 residues. V lost 3 bases, J lost 1 base, and 4 bases lay in between.

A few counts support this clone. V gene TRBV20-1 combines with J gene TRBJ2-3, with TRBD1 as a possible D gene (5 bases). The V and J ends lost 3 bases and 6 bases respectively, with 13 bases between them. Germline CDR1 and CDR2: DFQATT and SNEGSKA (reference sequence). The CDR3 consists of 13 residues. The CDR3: CSASPQGWDTQYF. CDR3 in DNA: TGCAGTGCTAGTCCCCAGGGTTGGGATACGCAGTATTTT.

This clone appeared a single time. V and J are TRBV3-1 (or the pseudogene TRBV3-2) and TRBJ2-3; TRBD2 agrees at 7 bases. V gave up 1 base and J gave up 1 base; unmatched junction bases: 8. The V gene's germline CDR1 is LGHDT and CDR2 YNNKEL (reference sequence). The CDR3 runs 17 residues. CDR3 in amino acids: CASSQVGRAVGTDTQYF. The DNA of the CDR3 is TGTGCCAGCAGCCAAGTAGGGAGGGCGGTCGGCACAGATACGCAGTATTTT.

The CDR3 nucleotides read TGTGCCAGCTCACCCGCTAGGGGGGGGGATAAGCGGGAGTGTGAGCAGTTCTTC. Its protein is CASSPARGGDKRECEQFF. The chain carries TRBV18 and TRBJ2-1, with 8 bases fitting TRBD2. With V trimmed by 3 bases and J by 9 bases, 19 bases remained unmatched. From germline, CDR1 is KGHSH and CDR2 LQKENI. This CDR3 has 18 amino acids.

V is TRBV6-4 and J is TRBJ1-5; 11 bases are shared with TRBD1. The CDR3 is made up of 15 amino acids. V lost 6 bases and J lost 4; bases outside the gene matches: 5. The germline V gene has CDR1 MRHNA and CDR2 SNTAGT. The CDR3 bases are TGTGCCAGCAGCCCGGACAGGGGGCTAAATCAGCCCCAGCATTTT. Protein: CASSPDRGLNQPQHF.

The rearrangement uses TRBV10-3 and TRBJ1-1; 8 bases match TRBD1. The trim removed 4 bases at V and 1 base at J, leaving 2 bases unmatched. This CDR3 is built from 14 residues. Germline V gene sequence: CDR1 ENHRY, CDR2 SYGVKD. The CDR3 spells CAISGDRRNTEAFF. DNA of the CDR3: TGTGCCATCAGTGGGGACAGGAGGAACACTGAAGCTTTCTTT.

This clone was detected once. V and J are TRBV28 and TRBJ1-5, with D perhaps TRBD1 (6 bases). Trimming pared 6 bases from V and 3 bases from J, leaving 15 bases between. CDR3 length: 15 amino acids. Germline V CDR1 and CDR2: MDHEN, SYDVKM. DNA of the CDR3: TGTGCCAGCAGCACGGGGACACTTGTCAATCAGCCCCAGCATTTT. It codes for CASSTGTLVNQPQHF.